This is a list of T cell receptor beta chains from one sample in a study of blood T cell repertoires in COVID-19. The assay was immunoSEQ multiplex PCR, and TCRdb's table has in-frame clones only and misses some. Here the sample spans roughly 200,000 clones, roughly 78% being singletons. Sequencing was carried out using peripheral blood. The receptors derive from a woman aged 80 or over with active or convalescent COVID-19. Each CDR3 is given with its conserved first and last residue. The D gene is left open where the match is weak. Where a row states a size, it is once, few, many or the class of an expanded clone; other rows omit it.

once TRBV2 NA CASSVGGVHSNQPQHF
NA TRBV6-4 NA CASSDSGRRGYTF
NA TRBV27 NA CASSLSGLSEAFF
NA TRBV19 NA CASSIWHNGFSQPQHF
NA TRBV7-8 NA CASSLGVQLNEKLFF
NA TRBV19 NA CASSSTRRAQSGETQYF
NA TRBV24-1 NA CATSDFQGYNEQFF
NA TRBV18 TRBD1 CASSPWDRSTPYGYTF
NA TRBV4-3 TRBD2 CASSQALSGGARTPQYF
many TRBV19 NA CASSLGGSGANVLTF
NA TRBV10-3 NA CAISEYNGNTIYF
NA TRBV4-1 TRBD1 CASSRPDRENYGYTF
NA TRBV2 NA CASSEAVIQYF
few TRBV19 NA CASSIEPEGNTEAFF
NA TRBV29-1 NA CSVGPMGANQETQYF
few TRBV19 NA CASSIMFQPQHF
few TRBV28 TRBD1 CASSPPIGGGITEAFF
once TRBV4-3 TRBD2 CASSQDSFPGGSTDTQYF
few TRBV2 TRBD2 CASRTSGGAYNEQFF